A selection of T cell receptor beta chains follows, all from one sample in a study of PD-L1 blockade in urothelial cancer. Sequencing used immunoSEQ multiplex PCR; TCRdb keeps in-frame clones, though not all of them. Here the sample spans more than 85,000 clones, roughly 87% being singletons. Sequenced material: PBMCs, taken around atezolizumab (anti-PD-L1) treatment. These receptors came from a man between 60 and 75 years old with urothelial cancer. Both conserved end residues are part of each CDR3. A D gene is named only where the DNA matches it firmly. Clone size is not always given. Where it is, it says once, few, many or a class for expanded clones.

size	V	J	D	CDR3	DNA
once	TRBV13	TRBJ2-7	-	CASSLRLRVEQYF	TGTGCCAGCAGCCTACGCCTCCGGGTCGAGCAGTACTTC
-	TRBV5-1	TRBJ1-1	-	CASSFRVTGMTEAFF	TGCGCCAGCAGCTTTCGAGTCACCGGGATGACTGAAGCTTTCTTT
-	TRBV28	TRBJ2-6	-	CAIDRSPGANVLTF	TGTGCCATCGACCGGAGTCCTGGGGCCAACGTCCTGACTTTC
once	TRBV28	TRBJ1-5	-	CASSSTGYQPQHF	TGTGCCAGCAGTAGTACAGGGTATCAGCCCCAGCATTTT
-	TRBV7-9	TRBJ1-1	TRBD1	CASRLTGTENTEAFF	TGTGCCAGCAGACTGACCGGGACAGAGAACACTGAAGCTTTCTTT
-	TRBV10-1	TRBJ2-5	TRBD1	CASSPGTGAETQYF	TGCGCCAGCAGCCCCGGGACAGGGGCAGAGACCCAGTACTTC
-	TRBV27	TRBJ2-2	-	CASSLRRTKTGELFF	TGTGCCAGCAGTTTAAGGAGGACGAAGACCGGGGAGCTGTTTTTT
few	TRBV6-1	TRBJ1-1	-	CASRASGNTEAFF	TGTGCCAGCAGGGCGAGCGGGAACACTGAAGCTTTCTTT
few	TRBV2	TRBJ2-7	-	CASEGGNEQYF	TGTGCCAGTGAGGGGGGGAACGAGCAGTACTTC
-	TRBV15	TRBJ2-1	-	CATSRDYGERGNEQFF	TGTGCCACCAGCAGAGATTACGGGGAGAGAGGAAATGAGCAGTTCTTC
-	TRBV5-1	TRBJ1-5	-	CASSPMGGQGNQPQHF	TGCGCCAGCAGCCCGATGGGGGGTCAGGGCAATCAGCCCCAGCATTTT
-	TRBV20-1	TRBJ1-1	-	CRQGGTEAFF	TGCAGACAGGGTGGGACTGAAGCTTTCTTT
-	TRBV27	TRBJ2-3	-	CASKLASPTTDTQYF	TGTGCCAGCAAGCTAGCAAGTCCGACCACAGATACGCAGTATTTT
-	TRBV7-3	TRBJ2-3	TRBD1	CASSSGYRGRGTDTQYF	TGTGCCAGCAGCTCGGGATACAGGGGGCGCGGCACAGATACGCAGTATTTT